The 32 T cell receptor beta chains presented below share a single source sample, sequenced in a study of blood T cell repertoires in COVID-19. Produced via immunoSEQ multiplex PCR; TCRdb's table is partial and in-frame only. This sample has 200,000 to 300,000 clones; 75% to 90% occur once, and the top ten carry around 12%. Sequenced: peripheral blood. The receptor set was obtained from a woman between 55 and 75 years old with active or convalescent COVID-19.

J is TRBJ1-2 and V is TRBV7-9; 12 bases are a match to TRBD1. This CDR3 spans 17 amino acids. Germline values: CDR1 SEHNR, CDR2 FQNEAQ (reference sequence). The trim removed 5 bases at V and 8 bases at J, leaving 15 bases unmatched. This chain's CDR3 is CASSLWLTGTGGEGYTF. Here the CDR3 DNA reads TGTGCCAGCAGCCTATGGTTAACCGGGACAGGGGGCGAAGGCTACACCTTC.

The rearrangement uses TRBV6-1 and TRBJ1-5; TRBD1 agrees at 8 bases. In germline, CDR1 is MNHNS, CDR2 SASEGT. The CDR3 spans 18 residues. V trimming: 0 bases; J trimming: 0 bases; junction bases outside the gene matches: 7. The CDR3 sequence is CASSEAVGQVYSNQPQHF. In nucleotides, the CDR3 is TGTGCCAGCAGTGAAGCCGTGGGACAGGTGTATAGCAATCAGCCCCAGCATTTT.

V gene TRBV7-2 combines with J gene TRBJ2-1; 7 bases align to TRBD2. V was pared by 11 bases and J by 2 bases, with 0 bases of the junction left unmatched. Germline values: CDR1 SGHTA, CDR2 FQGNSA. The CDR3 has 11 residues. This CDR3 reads CAGGAYNEQFF. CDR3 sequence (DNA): TGTGCCGGGGGGGCCTACAATGAGCAGTTCTTC.

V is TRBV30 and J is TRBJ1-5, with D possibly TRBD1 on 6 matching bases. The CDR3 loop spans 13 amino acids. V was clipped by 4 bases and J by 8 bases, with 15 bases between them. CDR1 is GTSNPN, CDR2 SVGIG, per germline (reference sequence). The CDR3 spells CAWTLDRLEPQHF. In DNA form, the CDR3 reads TGTGCCTGGACTTTGGACAGATTAGAGCCCCAGCATTTT.

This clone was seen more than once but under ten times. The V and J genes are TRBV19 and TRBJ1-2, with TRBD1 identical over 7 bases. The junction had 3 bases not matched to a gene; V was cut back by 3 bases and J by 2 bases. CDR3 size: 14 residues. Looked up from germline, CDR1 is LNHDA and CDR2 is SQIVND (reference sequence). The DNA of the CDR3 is TGTGCCAGTAGTATCGTGACAGGGAACTATGGCTACACCTTC. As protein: CASSIVTGNYGYTF.

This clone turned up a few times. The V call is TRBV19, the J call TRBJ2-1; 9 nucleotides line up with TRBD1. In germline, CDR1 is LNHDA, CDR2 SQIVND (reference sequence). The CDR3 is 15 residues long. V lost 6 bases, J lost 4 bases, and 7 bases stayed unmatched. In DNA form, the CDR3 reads TGTGCCAGTAGAAATGACAGGGGGACATACAATGAGCAGTTCTTC. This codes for CASRNDRGTYNEQFF.

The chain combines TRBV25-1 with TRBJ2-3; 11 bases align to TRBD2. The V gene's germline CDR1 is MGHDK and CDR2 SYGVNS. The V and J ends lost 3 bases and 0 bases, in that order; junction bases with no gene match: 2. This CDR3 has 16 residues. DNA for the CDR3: TGTGCCAGCAGTGAGACTAGCGGGGTGAGCACAGATACGCAGTATTTT. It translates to CASSETSGVSTDTQYF.

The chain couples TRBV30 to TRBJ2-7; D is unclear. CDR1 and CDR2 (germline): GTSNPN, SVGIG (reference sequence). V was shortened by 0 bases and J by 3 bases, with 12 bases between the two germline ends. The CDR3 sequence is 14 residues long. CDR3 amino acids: CAWSVGSSGYEQYF. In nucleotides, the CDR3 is TGTGCCTGGAGTGTAGGAAGCTCGGGCTACGAGCAGTACTTC.

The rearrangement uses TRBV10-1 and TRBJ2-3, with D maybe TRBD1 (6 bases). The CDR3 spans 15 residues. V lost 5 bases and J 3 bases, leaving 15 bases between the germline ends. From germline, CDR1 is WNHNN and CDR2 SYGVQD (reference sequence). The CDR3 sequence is CASSLMAGATDTQYF. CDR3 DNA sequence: TGCGCCAGCAGTCTGATGGCAGGGGCAACAGATACGCAGTATTTT.

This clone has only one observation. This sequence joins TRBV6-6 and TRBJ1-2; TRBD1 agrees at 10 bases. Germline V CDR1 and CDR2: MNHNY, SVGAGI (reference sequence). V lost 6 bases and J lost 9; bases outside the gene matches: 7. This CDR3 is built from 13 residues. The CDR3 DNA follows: TGTGCCAGCAGGACCGACAGGGGGCTCAGCTACACCTTC. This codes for CASRTDRGLSYTF.

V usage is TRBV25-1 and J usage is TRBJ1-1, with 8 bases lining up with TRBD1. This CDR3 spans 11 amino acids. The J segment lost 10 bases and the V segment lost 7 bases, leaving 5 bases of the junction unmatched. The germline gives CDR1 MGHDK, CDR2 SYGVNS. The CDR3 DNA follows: TGTGCCAGCAATTACAGGGGGATAGCTTTCTTT. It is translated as CASNYRGIAFF. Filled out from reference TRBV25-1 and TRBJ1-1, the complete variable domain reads EADIYQTPRYLVIGTGKKITLECSQTMGHDKMYWYQQDPGMELHLIHYSYGVNSTEKGDLSSESTVSRIRTEHFPLTLESARPSHTSQYLCASNYRGIAFFGQGTRLTVV.

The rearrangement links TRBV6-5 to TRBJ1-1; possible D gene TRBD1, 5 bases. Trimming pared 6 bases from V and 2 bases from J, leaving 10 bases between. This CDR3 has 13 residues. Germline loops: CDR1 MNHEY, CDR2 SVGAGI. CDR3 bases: TGTGCCAGCAGAACAGACAGAAACACTGAAGCTTTCTTT. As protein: CASRTDRNTEAFF.

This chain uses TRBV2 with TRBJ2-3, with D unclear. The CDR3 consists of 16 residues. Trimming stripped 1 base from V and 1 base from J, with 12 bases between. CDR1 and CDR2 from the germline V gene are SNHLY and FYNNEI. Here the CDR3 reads CASSEVESSGTDTQYF. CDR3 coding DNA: TGTGCCAGCAGTGAAGTAGAGAGCTCGGGCACAGATACGCAGTATTTT.

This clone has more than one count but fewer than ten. The CDR3 DNA reads TGTGCCAGCAGTTTACGACAGGGGCTCCGGAATGAGCAGTTCTTC. Encoded protein: CASSLRQGLRNEQFF. This sequence joins TRBV27 and TRBJ2-1, with TRBD1 matching over 8 bases. Per germline, CDR1 MNHEY and CDR2 SMNVEV (reference sequence). With V trimmed by 2 bases and J by 7 bases, 7 bases remained unmatched. The CDR3 covers 15 residues.

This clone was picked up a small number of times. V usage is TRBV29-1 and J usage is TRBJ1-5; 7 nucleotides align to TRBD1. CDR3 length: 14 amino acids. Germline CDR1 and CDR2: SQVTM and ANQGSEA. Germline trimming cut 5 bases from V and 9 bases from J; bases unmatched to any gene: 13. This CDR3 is CSVTPGTAEGPQHF. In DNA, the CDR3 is TGCAGCGTTACCCCCGGGACAGCAGAAGGGCCCCAGCATTTT.

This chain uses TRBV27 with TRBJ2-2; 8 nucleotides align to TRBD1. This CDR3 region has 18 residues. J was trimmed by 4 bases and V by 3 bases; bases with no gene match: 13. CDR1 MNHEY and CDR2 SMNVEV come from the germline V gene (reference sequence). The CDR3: CASSFQGARGWGTGELFF. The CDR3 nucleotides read TGTGCCAGCAGTTTCCAGGGGGCCAGGGGGTGGGGCACCGGGGAGCTGTTTTTT.

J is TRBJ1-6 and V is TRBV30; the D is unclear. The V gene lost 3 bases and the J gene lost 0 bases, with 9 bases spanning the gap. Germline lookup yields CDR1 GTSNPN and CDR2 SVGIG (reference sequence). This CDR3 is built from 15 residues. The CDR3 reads CAWRPGFSYNSPLHF. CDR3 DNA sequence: TGTGCCTGGAGGCCGGGTTTCTCCTATAATTCACCCCTCCACTTT.

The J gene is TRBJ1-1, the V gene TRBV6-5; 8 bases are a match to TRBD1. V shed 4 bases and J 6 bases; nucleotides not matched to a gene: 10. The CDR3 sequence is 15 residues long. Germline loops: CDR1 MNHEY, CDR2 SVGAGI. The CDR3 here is CASSSPNRGGAEAFF. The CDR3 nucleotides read TGTGCCAGCAGTTCTCCGAACAGGGGGGGGGCTGAAGCTTTCTTT.

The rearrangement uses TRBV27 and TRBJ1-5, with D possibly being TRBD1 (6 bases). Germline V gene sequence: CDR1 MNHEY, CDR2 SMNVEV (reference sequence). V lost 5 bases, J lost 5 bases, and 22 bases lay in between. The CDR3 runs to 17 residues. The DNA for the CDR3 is TGTGCCAGCAGTGAGTCGAGGGGGGGTGCAGGCTATCAGCCCCAGCATTTT. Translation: CASSESRGGAGYQPQHF.

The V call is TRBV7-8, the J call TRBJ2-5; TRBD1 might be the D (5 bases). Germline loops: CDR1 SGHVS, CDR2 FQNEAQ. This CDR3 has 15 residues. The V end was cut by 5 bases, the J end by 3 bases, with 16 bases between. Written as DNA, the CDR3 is TGTGCCAGCAGCCCGAACCGCCGCAGGGAAGAGACCCAGTACTTC. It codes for CASSPNRRREETQYF.

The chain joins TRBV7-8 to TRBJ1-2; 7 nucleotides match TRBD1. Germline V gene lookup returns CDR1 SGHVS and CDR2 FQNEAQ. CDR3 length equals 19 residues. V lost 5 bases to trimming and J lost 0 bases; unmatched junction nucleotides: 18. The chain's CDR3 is CASSLKLHRDRPANYGYTF. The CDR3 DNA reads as TGTGCCAGCAGCCTAAAGTTACACCGGGACAGACCAGCTAACTATGGCTACACCTTC.

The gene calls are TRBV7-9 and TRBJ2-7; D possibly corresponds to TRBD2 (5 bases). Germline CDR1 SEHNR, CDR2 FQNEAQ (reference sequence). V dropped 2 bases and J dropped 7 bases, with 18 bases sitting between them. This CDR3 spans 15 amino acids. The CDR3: CASSLWADHRGEQYF. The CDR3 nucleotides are TGTGCCAGCAGCTTATGGGCTGACCACCGGGGAGAGCAGTACTTC.

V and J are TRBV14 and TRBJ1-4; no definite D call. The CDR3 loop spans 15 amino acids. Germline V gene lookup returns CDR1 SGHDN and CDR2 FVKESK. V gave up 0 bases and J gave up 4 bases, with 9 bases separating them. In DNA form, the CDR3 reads TGTGCCAGCAGCCAAGATCTCGGAGTTAATGAAAAACTGTTTTTT. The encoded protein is CASSQDLGVNEKLFF.

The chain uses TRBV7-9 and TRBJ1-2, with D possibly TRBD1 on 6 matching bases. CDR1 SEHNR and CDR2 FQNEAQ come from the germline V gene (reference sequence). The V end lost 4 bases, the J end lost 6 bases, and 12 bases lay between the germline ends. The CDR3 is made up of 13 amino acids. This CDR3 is CASSSTGTNGYTF. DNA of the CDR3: TGTGCCAGCAGCTCAACCGGGACAAATGGCTACACCTTC.

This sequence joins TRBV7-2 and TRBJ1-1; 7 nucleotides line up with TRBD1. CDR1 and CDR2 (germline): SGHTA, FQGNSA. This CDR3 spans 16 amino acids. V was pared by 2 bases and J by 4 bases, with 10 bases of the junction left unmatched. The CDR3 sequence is CASSLPPRQGLTEAFF. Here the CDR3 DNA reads TGTGCCAGCAGCTTACCCCCACGACAGGGTCTCACTGAAGCTTTCTTT.

DNA for the CDR3: TGTGCCAGCAACCTAGCGGGGGGCCTTGAGCAGTTCTTC. It yields the protein CASNLAGGLEQFF. V gene TRBV5-4 combines with J gene TRBJ2-1; 11 bases align to TRBD2. This CDR3 contains 13 residues. Trimming removed 6 bases from V and 9 bases from J; junction bases left unmatched: 5. Germline lookup yields CDR1 SGHNT and CDR2 YYREEE (reference sequence). Using reference TRBV5-4 and TRBJ2-1 for the parts outside the CDR3, the full variable domain is ETGVTQSPTHLIKTRGQQVTLRCSSQSGHNTVSWYQQALGQGPQFIFQYYREEENGRGNFPPRFSGLQFPNYSSELNVNALELDDSALYLCASNLAGGLEQFFGPGTRLTVL.

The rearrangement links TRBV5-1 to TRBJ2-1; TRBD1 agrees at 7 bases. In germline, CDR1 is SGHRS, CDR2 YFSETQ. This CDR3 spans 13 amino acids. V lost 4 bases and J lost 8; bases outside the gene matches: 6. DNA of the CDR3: TGCGCCAGCAGCGTAACAGGGGTGGATGAGCAGTTCTTC. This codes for CASSVTGVDEQFF. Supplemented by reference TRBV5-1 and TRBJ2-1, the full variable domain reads KAGVTQTPRYLIKTRGQQVTLSCSPISGHRSVSWYQQTPGQGLQFLFEYFSETQRNKGNFPGRFSGRQFSNSRSEMNVSTLELGDSALYLCASSVTGVDEQFFGPGTRLTVL.

This CDR3 is CASSPPTGWETQYF. The CDR3 coding sequence is TGTGCCAGCTCACCACCGACAGGGTGGGAGACCCAGTACTTC. The chain uses TRBV18 and TRBJ2-5; 7 nucleotides match TRBD1. Looked up from germline, CDR1 is KGHSH and CDR2 is LQKENI. The V gene end was trimmed by 0 bases and the J gene end by 5 bases; junction bases not matched to a gene: 3. CDR3 length equals 14 residues.

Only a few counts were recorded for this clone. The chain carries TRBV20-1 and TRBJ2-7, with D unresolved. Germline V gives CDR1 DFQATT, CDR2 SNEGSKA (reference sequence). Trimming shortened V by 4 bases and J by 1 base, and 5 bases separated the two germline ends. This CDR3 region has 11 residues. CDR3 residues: CSATLSYEQYF. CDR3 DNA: TGCAGTGCTACTCTGTCCTACGAGCAGTACTTC.

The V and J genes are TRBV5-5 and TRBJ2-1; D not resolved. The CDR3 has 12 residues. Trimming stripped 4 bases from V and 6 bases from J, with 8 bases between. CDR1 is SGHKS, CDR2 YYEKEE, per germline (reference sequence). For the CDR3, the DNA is TGTGCCAGCAGCCACGGGTCCAATGAGCAGTTCTTC. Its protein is CASSHGSNEQFF.

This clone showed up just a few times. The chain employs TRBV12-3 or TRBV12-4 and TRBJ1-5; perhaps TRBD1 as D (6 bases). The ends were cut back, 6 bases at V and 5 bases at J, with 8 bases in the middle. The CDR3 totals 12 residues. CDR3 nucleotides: TGTGCCAGCAGCCAGGGGTATCAGCCCCAGCATTTT. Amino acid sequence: CASSQGYQPQHF.

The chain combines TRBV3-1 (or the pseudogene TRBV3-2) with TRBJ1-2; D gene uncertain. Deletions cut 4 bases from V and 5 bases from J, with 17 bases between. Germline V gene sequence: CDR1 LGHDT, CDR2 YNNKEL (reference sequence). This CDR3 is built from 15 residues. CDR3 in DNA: TGTGCCAGCAGCCCTATGGAGGGCTTCCTTTATGGCTACACCTTC. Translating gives CASSPMEGFLYGYTF.